Reported below is one T cell receptor beta chain. The data were obtained in a study of CD8+CD57+ T cells in acquired aplastic anemia. Patients who underwent sequencing had shown CD8+CD57+ cell expansion by flow cytometry. Acquired aplastic anemia of severe grade affected all patients. For CDR3 and TCR beta VDJ profiling, genomic DNA was the template used. TCRdb independently ran MiXCR on the reads; one entry per CDR3 protein. The sample has roughly 190,000 distinct CDR3 sequences, less than 60% seen once; the top ten hold approximately 9.7%. This CDR3 has 13 amino acids. The ends were cut back, 4 bases at V and 0 bases at J, with 7 bases in the middle. Germline CDR1 is DFQATT and CDR2 is SNEGSKA (reference sequence).

The chain has TRBV20-1 and TRBJ1-3; D not certain. This TCR was recovered from a human donor with aplastic anemia. Sequenced input: sorted CD4+, CD8+, or CD8+CD57+ T cells (not recorded which) from PBMCs. The CDR3 region has the DNA TGCAGTGCTACGACTAGCTCTGGAAACACCATATATTTT. Translated: CSATTSSGNTIYF.